The 17 T cell receptor beta chains given below trace back to one sample, sequenced in a study of monozygotic twins with inflammatory bowel disease. TCRdb reanalyzed the 5' RACE reads and collapses them to one entry per CDR3 protein, without DNA. The sample data list a few hundred thousand distinct CDR3 sequences. What was sequenced was blood. These receptors all come from a human donor with ulcerative colitis or Crohn's disease, or a healthy co-twin of an affected twin (not recorded which).

The chain uses TRBV7-2 and TRBJ2-7; the TRBD1 assignment by TCRdb is unverifiable without DNA. CDR1 SGHTA and CDR2 FQGNSA come from the germline V gene. The CDR3 has 14 residues. The CDR3 here is CASSFDRGAYEQYF. The complete variable domain, with remaining parts taken from reference TRBV7-2 and TRBJ2-7, reads GAGVSQSPSNKVTEKGKDVELRCDPISGHTALYWYRQSLGQGLEFLIYFQGNSAPDKSGLPSDRFSAERTGGSVSTLTIQRTQQEDSAVYLCASSFDRGAYEQYFGPGTRLTVT.

The V gene is TRBV7-2, the J gene TRBJ2-1; TCRdb outputs TRBD2, but without DNA this stays unchecked. The length of the CDR3 is 16 residues. Germline V gene lookup returns CDR1 SGHTA and CDR2 FQGNSA. CDR3 sequence: CASSLVSGGHYNEQFF.

J is TRBJ2-7 and V is TRBV19; the TRBD1 assignment by TCRdb is unverifiable without DNA. CDR1 and CDR2 from the germline V gene are LNHDA and SQIVND (reference sequence). CDR3 length: 13 amino acids. The CDR3 region is CASRRGGTYEQYF.

The V gene is TRBV9, the J gene TRBJ2-1. The CDR3 covers 14 residues. Germline V gives CDR1 SGDLS, CDR2 YYNGEE. This CDR3 reads CASSHVSAYNEQFF. The full variable domain, in which reference TRBV9 and TRBJ2-1 provide the parts outside the CDR3, is DSGVTQTPKHLITATGQRVTLRCSPRSGDLSVYWYQQSLDQGLQFLIQYYNGEERAKGNILERFSAQQFPDLHSELNLSSLELGDSALYFCASSHVSAYNEQFFGPGTRLTVL.

The chain recombines TRBV5-1 with TRBJ2-7; TCRdb outputs TRBD1, but without DNA this stays unchecked. This CDR3 contains 15 residues. The germline CDR1 and CDR2 sequences are SGHRS and YFSETQ. This chain's CDR3 is CASSLVDTYSYEQYF.

This chain links TRBV7-8 with TRBJ1-2; TCRdb reports TRBD1, a call that lacks DNA to check it against. From germline, CDR1 is SGHVS and CDR2 FQNEAQ. CDR3 size: 15 residues. This chain's CDR3 is CASSLVPTGGYGYTF.

The chain couples TRBV6-5 to TRBJ1-6; TCRdb's D gene call, TRBD1, goes unchecked for lack of DNA. The germline CDR1 and CDR2 sequences are MNHEY and SVGAGI. The CDR3 consists of 17 residues. The CDR3 is CASSYSGRGRSVSPLHF.

The V gene is TRBV4-1, the J gene TRBJ2-7; the TRBD2 assignment by TCRdb is unverifiable without DNA. This CDR3 is built from 16 residues. Germline V gene lookup returns CDR1 MGHRA and CDR2 YSYEKL. This chain's CDR3 is CASSQLSTSIYDEQYF.

The V call is TRBV10-3, the J call TRBJ2-7; TCRdb picks TRBD2, but there is no DNA to check that call. CDR3 length: 12 residues. CDR1 is ENHRY and CDR2 is SYGVKD in the germline V gene. The chain's CDR3 is CAISPEGDEQYF.

The CDR3 sequence is CATSRDAGTDTQYF. This rearrangement joins TRBV15 to TRBJ2-3. CDR3 length: 14 residues. Germline V gene data show CDR1 as LNHNV and CDR2 as YYDKDF (reference sequence).

The genes are TRBV9 and TRBJ2-3. Germline V gene lookup returns CDR1 SGDLS and CDR2 YYNGEE. The CDR3 covers 14 residues. CDR3 residues: CASSLAGISDTQYF.

The gene calls are TRBV20-1 and TRBJ2-5; no DNA is available, so the TRBD1 call from TCRdb remains unchecked. Looked up from germline, CDR1 is DFQATT and CDR2 is SNEGSKA (reference sequence). CDR3 length equals 14 residues. CDR3 amino acids: CSARAGTPRETQYF.

The rearrangement uses TRBV6-5 and TRBJ2-5; the D gene TCRdb calls, TRBD1, cannot be checked with no DNA. Germline-derived CDR1 and CDR2 are MNHEY and SVGAGI. The CDR3 is 14 residues long. This CDR3 is CASSSPGVLETQYF.

The V and J genes are TRBV27 and TRBJ2-7; TCRdb reports TRBD1, a call that lacks DNA to check it against. Germline assignment: CDR1 MNHEY and CDR2 SMNVEV (reference sequence). This CDR3 has 13 residues. The chain's CDR3 is CASSLSRAYEQYF.

The genes are TRBV6-1 and TRBJ2-7; TCRdb proposes TRBD1, but this gene call is untestable without DNA. This CDR3 is built from 14 residues. Looked up from germline, CDR1 is MNHNS and CDR2 is SASEGT. The CDR3 protein is CASSPADREYEQYF.

This rearrangement joins TRBV20-1 to TRBJ2-7; TCRdb gives TRBD1 as the D gene, but with no DNA this cannot be confirmed. The length of the CDR3 is 14 residues. Per germline, CDR1 DFQATT and CDR2 SNEGSKA (reference sequence). CDR3: CSARGPVGPYEQYF.

V usage is TRBV20-1 and J usage is TRBJ2-2; checking the TCRdb D call of TRBD1 is not possible without DNA. This CDR3 contains 14 residues. CDR1 and CDR2 (germline): DFQATT, SNEGSKA (reference sequence). The CDR3 is CSATGHLNTGELFF.